Listed below are T cell receptor beta chains from one sample, sequenced in a study of T cell responses to AZD1222 COVID-19 vaccine. Measured with immunoSEQ multiplex PCR; TCRdb has only the in-frame clones, and not every one. The repertoire consists of approximately 100,000 clones, with approximately 87% occurring once and the leading ten covering about 3%. The specimen comprised peripheral blood, sampled on day 0 of AZD1222 vaccination. The receptors stem from an adult in good health. Both conserved end residues are part of each CDR3. D genes are given only for firm matches. Clone size is stated in some rows and not others, as once, few, many or a class when expanded.

NA,15,NA,TRBV19,TRBJ1-1,TGTGCCAGTAGTCTGTACAGGGCCTCGAACACTGAAGCTTTCTTT,CASSLYRASNTEAFF
NA,13,NA,TRBV30,TRBJ1-5,TGTGCCTGGAGTCCTGGGTTCAATCAGCCCCAGCATTTT,CAWSPGFNQPQHF
NA,14,NA,TRBV6-2/TRBV6-3,TRBJ2-4,TGTGCCAGCAGTTACCCGGGGACACCAAACATTCAGTACTTC,CASSYPGTPNIQYF
TRBD1,15,NA,TRBV2,TRBJ1-6,TGTGCCAGCAGGGGTACAGGGGCCTATAATTCACCCCTCCACTTT,CASRGTGAYNSPLHF
TRBD1,15,NA,TRBV7-7,TRBJ2-3,TGTGCCAGCAGCCGACAGGGGGGGGGCACAGATACGCAGTATTTT,CASSRQGGGTDTQYF
NA,17,NA,TRBV19,TRBJ1-5,TGTGCCAGTAATAGAGGGGGAGGCCAGGGCGGCGGTCAGCCCCAGCATTTT,CASNRGGGQGGGQPQHF
NA,14,NA,TRBV7-8,TRBJ1-2,TGTGCCAGCAGCCTACCCGACAGAAACTATGGCTACACCTTC,CASSLPDRNYGYTF
NA,16,few,TRBV27,TRBJ1-2,TGTGCCAGCAGTCTGGGACCTGCTCGGAGATATCTGGGCTACACCTTC,CASSLGPARRYLGYTF
NA,16,NA,TRBV28,TRBJ1-6,TGTGCCAGCGTTACAGGGTCCTCCGGCGGGAATTCACCCCTCCACTTT,CASVTGSSGGNSPLHF
NA,13,NA,TRBV7-3,TRBJ2-2,TGTGCCAGCAGCTTATGGGCGACCGGGGAGCTGTTTTTT,CASSLWATGELFF
NA,12,once,TRBV4-2,TRBJ2-2,TGTGCCAGCAGCCCATGGACCGGGGAGCTGTTTTTT,CASSPWTGELFF
TRBD2,17,NA,TRBV5-5,TRBJ2-7,TGTGCCAGCAGCTGGGGGACTAGCGGGGGCATCTCCTACGAGCAGTACTTC,CASSWGTSGGISYEQYF
TRBD1,17,NA,TRBV5-1,TRBJ2-7,TGCGCCAGCAGCTTGGAACCAGGGGGCCCGAACTCCTACGAGCAGTACTTC,CASSLEPGGPNSYEQYF
NA,17,NA,TRBV18,TRBJ1-3,TGTGCCAGCTCACCGTTTGACCGAGCGGGCTCTGGAAACACCATATATTTT,CASSPFDRAGSGNTIYF
NA,13,NA,TRBV6-2/TRBV6-3,TRBJ2-1,TGTGCCAGCAGTTACGTCGAGTGGCATGAGCAGTTCTTC,CASSYVEWHEQFF
NA,13,NA,TRBV6-5,TRBJ2-2,TGTGCCAGCAGTTACCACTCGGCCGGGGAGCTGTTTTTT,CASSYHSAGELFF
NA,13,once,TRBV7-9,TRBJ1-2,TGTGCCAGCAGCCTTGACATCGATTCTCGCTACACCTTC,CASSLDIDSRYTF
TRBD2,15,NA,TRBV20-1,TRBJ2-7,TGCAGTGCTAGTCCCCTAGCGGGGGGGCGCTACGAGCAGTACTTC,CSASPLAGGRYEQYF
TRBD1,12,NA,TRBV28,TRBJ1-2,TGTGCCAGCAGGTCCGGGACAGGGGGCTACACCTTC,CASRSGTGGYTF
NA,15,NA,TRBV7-6,TRBJ2-3,TGTGCCAGCAGCTTGAGGGGGTCTTTCACAGATACGCAGTATTTT,CASSLRGSFTDTQYF
NA,19,NA,TRBV5-5,TRBJ1-3,TGTGCCAGCAGCTTAGAAAGCTTACGGGCTCTAAGCTCTGGAAACACCATATATTTT,CASSLESLRALSSGNTIYF
NA,12,NA,TRBV5-4,TRBJ2-1,TGTGCCAGCAGCTTGATGGGCAATGAGCAGTTCTTC,CASSLMGNEQFF
NA,12,NA,TRBV11-3,TRBJ2-1,TGTGCCAGCAGCTTAGTCGTCAATGAGCAGTTCTTC,CASSLVVNEQFF
NA,13,NA,TRBV25-1,TRBJ2-3,TGTGCCAGCAGTTCCACCCGGACGGATACGCAGTATTTT,CASSSTRTDTQYF
NA,15,NA,TRBV2,TRBJ1-5,TGTGCCAGCAGTGAGCATATGTTAAGGGATCAGCCCCAGCATTTT,CASSEHMLRDQPQHF
NA,16,NA,TRBV24-1,TRBJ2-1,TGTGCCACCAGTGATTTTCGCAACAAAGCAATCAATGAGCAGTTCTTC,CATSDFRNKAINEQFF
NA,16,NA,TRBV28,TRBJ2-4,TGTGCCAGCAGTTTATTGACCCCCACGGGCAAAAACATTCAGTACTTC,CASSLLTPTGKNIQYF
NA,13,NA,TRBV2,TRBJ1-1,TGTGCCAGCAGACTTGACGGGAACACTGAAGCTTTCTTT,CASRLDGNTEAFF
NA,13,NA,TRBV5-1,TRBJ2-1,TGCGCCAGCAGCCTCATAGGGGGAAATGAGCAGTTCTTC,CASSLIGGNEQFF
NA,14,NA,TRBV10-2,TRBJ2-2,TGCGCCAGCAGTCGGGTAGGAGACACCGGGGAGCTGTTTTTT,CASSRVGDTGELFF
TRBD1,15,NA,TRBV6-1,TRBJ2-2,TGTGCCAGCAGTGAAGGGACAGGGGAGACCGGGGAGCTGTTTTTT,CASSEGTGETGELFF
TRBD1,16,once,TRBV5-1,TRBJ1-6,TGCGCCAGCAGCTTGGCGCCGGACAGGGTTAGTTCACCCCTCCACTTT,CASSLAPDRVSSPLHF
NA,13,once,TRBV6-5,TRBJ1-6,TGTGCCAGCCGCCTCAGGGATAATTCACCCCTCCACTTT,CASRLRDNSPLHF
NA,13,NA,TRBV4-3,TRBJ2-7,TGCGCCAGCAGCCAACGACAGTTTTACGAGCAGTACTTC,CASSQRQFYEQYF
NA,13,NA,TRBV5-4,TRBJ2-7,TGTGCCAGCAGCTTGGATCAGGGATGGGAGCAGTACTTC,CASSLDQGWEQYF
TRBD1,18,NA,TRBV5-1,TRBJ2-3,TGCGCCAGCAGCGCGGGACAGGGGTTAGGATGGGGCACAGATACGCAGTATTTT,CASSAGQGLGWGTDTQYF
TRBD1,15,NA,TRBV7-2,TRBJ2-7,TGTGCCAGCAGCTTGGGGCCCCAGGGGGCCTACGAGCAGTACTTC,CASSLGPQGAYEQYF
NA,12,NA,TRBV11-3,TRBJ1-3,TGTGCCAGCAGCTTAAACGGAAACACCATATATTTT,CASSLNGNTIYF
NA,12,NA,TRBV10-3,TRBJ1-1,TGTGCCATCAGGGGGGCCAACACTGAAGCTTTCTTT,CAIRGANTEAFF
TRBD2,16,NA,TRBV10-3,TRBJ2-7,TGTGCCATCAGTGGTCCCGCGGGGGGCACTACCTACGAGCAGTACTTC,CAISGPAGGTTYEQYF
NA,14,NA,TRBV30,TRBJ1-1,TGTGCCTGCCCCAAACGAGGGGGAGCCACTGAAGCTTTCTTT,CACPKRGGATEAFF
TRBD1,14,NA,TRBV4-2,TRBJ1-1,TGTGCCAGCAGCCTGGACAGGGGGAACACTGAAGCTTTCTTT,CASSLDRGNTEAFF
TRBD1,14,NA,TRBV7-8,TRBJ2-7,TGTGCCAGCAGCTACAGGGGGCTTTCCTACGAGCAGTACTTC,CASSYRGLSYEQYF
NA,12,NA,TRBV30,TRBJ1-3,TGTGCCTGGAGTGTCGTGGGAAACACCATATATTTT,CAWSVVGNTIYF
NA,13,NA,TRBV6-5,TRBJ1-5,TGTGCCAGCAGTATCGACCGGGGTCAGCCCCAGCATTTT,CASSIDRGQPQHF
NA,13,NA,TRBV12-3/TRBV12-4,TRBJ2-7,TGTGCCAGCAGTTTAGCGCCCCTCCCAGGGCAGTACTTC,CASSLAPLPGQYF
TRBD2,13,NA,TRBV10-3,TRBJ2-3,TGTGCCACAGGGCGGGGGGGAACAGATACGCAGTATTTT,CATGRGGTDTQYF
NA,14,NA,TRBV5-5,TRBJ1-3,TGTGCCAGCAGCTCAACAGGTTTAGGAAACACCATATATTTT,CASSSTGLGNTIYF
TRBD2,14,NA,TRBV7-2,TRBJ2-3,TGTGCCAGCAGCCCAGGACTAGCTACCGATACGCAGTATTTT,CASSPGLATDTQYF
NA,15,NA,TRBV24-1,TRBJ1-2,TGTGCCACCAGTGATAGAGGCAAGGGTGGCTATGGCTACACCTTC,CATSDRGKGGYGYTF
NA,13,NA,TRBV7-2,TRBJ2-3,TGTGCCAGCAGCTTGGGCAGCACAGATACGCAGTATTTT,CASSLGSTDTQYF